A selection of T cell receptor beta chains follows, all from one sample in a study of cytomegalovirus exposure and HLA in healthy donors. Produced via immunoSEQ multiplex PCR; TCRdb's table is partial and in-frame only. The table records 120,000 to 150,000 clones, 88% of them present only once. The sequencing sample was made of PBMCs. These receptors were collected from a young woman in good health and CMV-seropositive. Both conserved end residues are part of each CDR3. A D gene is named only where the DNA matches it firmly. The size entry is marked missing in some rows and otherwise reads once, few, many or a size class.

v_gene	d_gene	abundance	j_gene	CDR3nt	CDR3aa
TRBV2	TRBD1	few	TRBJ2-2	TGTGCCAGCGTCGACAGGGGGAACACCGGGGAGCTGTTTTTT	CASVDRGNTGELFF
TRBV28	NA	NA	TRBJ1-6	TGTGCCAGCAGTAGAAGACAGGCTCTTAATTCACCCCTCCACTTT	CASSRRQALNSPLHF
TRBV9	TRBD2	NA	TRBJ2-7	TGTGCCAGCAGCGAGGGACTAGCGATATACGAGCAGTACTTC	CASSEGLAIYEQYF
TRBV5-1	TRBD2	NA	TRBJ2-1	TGCGCCAGCAGCGATAGCGGGAGTTCCTACAATGAGCAGTTCTTC	CASSDSGSSYNEQFF
TRBV9	NA	NA	TRBJ2-3	TGTGCCAGCGGGGGCACCACAGATACGCAGTATTTT	CASGGTTDTQYF
TRBV10-3	NA	NA	TRBJ1-6	TGTGCCATCCAGGGGCTTTGGGGTTCACCCCTCCACTTT	CAIQGLWGSPLHF
TRBV7-8	TRBD1	NA	TRBJ1-2	TGTGCCAGCAGCGCTCGGGACAGAAGCAAGGGCTACACCTTC	CASSARDRSKGYTF
TRBV2	NA	NA	TRBJ2-4	TGTGCCAGCAGAACGGGGGAAGGAACTTCGAAAGCCAAAAACATTCAGTACTTC	CASRTGEGTSKAKNIQYF
TRBV5-1	TRBD2	NA	TRBJ2-3	TGCGCCAGCCGTCAAGCGGGAGGGACGGATACGCAGTATTTT	CASRQAGGTDTQYF
TRBV7-8	NA	NA	TRBJ2-5	TGTGCCAGCAGCCGGGAGGAGGGGGTCCAAGAGACCCAGTACTTC	CASSREEGVQETQYF
TRBV18	NA	NA	TRBJ2-7	TGTGCCAGCTCACCACCGGGGAGGAACTACGAGCAGTACTTC	CASSPPGRNYEQYF
TRBV10-1	TRBD2	NA	TRBJ2-1	TGCGCCAGCAGTGACCACTCCGGGACTAGCGCTTTCTTC	CASSDHSGTSAFF
TRBV28	TRBD1	few	TRBJ1-2	TGTGCCAGCAGTCCCCCCGGGACAGGGATGGGGGGCTACACCTTC	CASSPPGTGMGGYTF
TRBV5-1	TRBD2	NA	TRBJ2-5	TGCGCCAGCAGTATAGGTAGCGGGACCTTACAAGAGACCCAGTACTTC	CASSIGSGTLQETQYF
TRBV9	TRBD2	NA	TRBJ2-1	TGTGCCAGCAGCGTAGGGACTAGCCTCTCCTACAATGAGCAGTTCTTC	CASSVGTSLSYNEQFF
TRBV28	NA	few	TRBJ2-7	TGTGCCAGCAGTTTAGTTCTAGACTCCTACGAGCAGTACTTC	CASSLVLDSYEQYF
TRBV6-1	NA	NA	TRBJ1-5	TGTGCCAGCAGTGAAGTGCACAGGAGCAATCAGCCCCAGCATTTT	CASSEVHRSNQPQHF
TRBV5-1	NA	NA	TRBJ2-2	TGCGCCAGCAGCTTGGGGCTAGACACCGGGGAGCTGTTTTTT	CASSLGLDTGELFF
TRBV14	NA	NA	TRBJ1-6	TGTGCCAGCAGCCCGGGGGGTGGGAATTCACCCCTCCACTTT	CASSPGGGNSPLHF
TRBV7-2	NA	NA	TRBJ1-2	TGTGCCAGCAGCACCACAACCGGGACTCCATATGGCTACACCTTC	CASSTTTGTPYGYTF
TRBV9	NA	NA	TRBJ2-5	TGTGCCAGCAGCGTAGGGGACATCCCCCACCTCCAAGAGACCCAGTACTTC	CASSVGDIPHLQETQYF
TRBV27	NA	NA	TRBJ2-5	TGTGCCAGCAGTGCGAGAGGGGGCCAAGAGACCCAGTACTTC	CASSARGGQETQYF
TRBV27	NA	NA	TRBJ2-5	TGTGCCAGCAGTTTGGGCATACAAGAGACCCAGTACTTC	CASSLGIQETQYF
TRBV2	NA	NA	TRBJ1-2	TGTGCCAGCAGTGAAGGGCCTTATGGCTACACCTTC	CASSEGPYGYTF
TRBV5-1	TRBD1	NA	TRBJ1-4	TGCGCCAGCAGCCCGGTCACGGGACAGGGTGGCGAAAAACTGTTTTTT	CASSPVTGQGGEKLFF
TRBV27	TRBD2	NA	TRBJ2-3	TGTGCCAGCAGTTTCATAGCGGGGGTGGGTGGTACGCAGTATTTT	CASSFIAGVGGTQYF
TRBV9	TRBD2	NA	TRBJ2-1	TGTGCCAGCAGCACTAGCGGGGGGAGCTACAATGAGCAGTTCTTC	CASSTSGGSYNEQFF
TRBV10-3	TRBD1	NA	TRBJ1-2	TGTGCCTCACGGACAGGGGCGGACTATGGCTACACCTTC	CASRTGADYGYTF
TRBV11-1	NA	NA	TRBJ2-5	TGTGCCAGCAGCTTAGGGCCAGCGGCCATCCAAGAGACCCAGTACTTC	CASSLGPAAIQETQYF
TRBV30	TRBD1	NA	TRBJ1-1	TGTGCCTGCCCCCTTGGGACAGGGGACACTGAAGCTTTCTTT	CACPLGTGDTEAFF
TRBV15	NA	NA	TRBJ2-3	TGTGCCGTGCGACAGAATTTGGATACGCAGTATTTT	CAVRQNLDTQYF
TRBV11-2	NA	NA	TRBJ2-7	TGTGCCAGCAGCTTGCAGGGACTGAACTCTTACGAGCAGTACTTC	CASSLQGLNSYEQYF
TRBV6-5	NA	NA	TRBJ1-1	TGTGCCAGCAGTTACTCGAGGGGGTCGAACACTGAAGCTTTCTTT	CASSYSRGSNTEAFF
TRBV2	NA	NA	TRBJ2-2	TGTGCCAGCAGTGTTAACGCGGGGGCGGGCGGGGAGCTGTTTTTT	CASSVNAGAGGELFF
TRBV10-3	NA	NA	TRBJ1-4	TGTGCCATCAGTGATCGAGCTGGGGGACAAGACAATGAAAAACTGTTTTTT	CAISDRAGGQDNEKLFF
TRBV4-1	TRBD2	NA	TRBJ2-3	TGCGCCAGCAGCCACCCACTAGCGGACAGCACAGATACGCAGTATTTT	CASSHPLADSTDTQYF
TRBV9	TRBD1	NA	TRBJ1-3	TGTGCCAGCAGCGTCCAGCCGACAGGGGGATGGGGAAACACCATATATTTT	CASSVQPTGGWGNTIYF
TRBV5-4	TRBD2	NA	TRBJ2-1	TGTGCCAGCAGCCCGGGACTAGCGGGGAGAAATGAGCAGTTCTTC	CASSPGLAGRNEQFF
TRBV5-8	TRBD1	NA	TRBJ2-7	TGTGCCAGCAGCTTGGGAGGTGGGGGACAGGGGACCGAGCAGTACTTC	CASSLGGGGQGTEQYF
TRBV7-3	TRBD2	NA	TRBJ2-7	TGTGCCAGCAGCTTGTATCCGGGACTAGCGGGAGTTGAGCAGTACTTC	CASSLYPGLAGVEQYF
TRBV5-1	TRBD2	NA	TRBJ2-1	TGCGCCAGCAGCTGGGCCTCTAGCGGCTCCTACAATGAGCAGTTCTTC	CASSWASSGSYNEQFF
TRBV13	NA	NA	TRBJ2-6	TGTGCCAGCAGCTTCGGACGAGCAGGGGGGGCCAACGTCCTGACTTTC	CASSFGRAGGANVLTF
TRBV9	NA	once	TRBJ1-2	TGTGCCAGCAGCGTTCAGCCCGGGCAGGGAAGTACTGGCTACACCTTC	CASSVQPGQGSTGYTF
TRBV5-4	NA	NA	TRBJ2-3	TGTGCCAGCAGCTTGGCTAGCGGCACAGATACGCAGTATTTT	CASSLASGTDTQYF
TRBV19	NA	NA	TRBJ1-1	TGTGCCAGTAGTCGAGGGAGGAACACTGAAGCTTTCTTT	CASSRGRNTEAFF
TRBV13	TRBD2	NA	TRBJ2-2	TGTGCCAGCAGCAAGGGACTAGCCCTTGGCACCGGGGAGCTGTTTTTT	CASSKGLALGTGELFF
TRBV28	NA	NA	TRBJ2-3	TGTGCCAGCAGCCCCGGGACTTCGGGAACAGATACGCAGTATTTT	CASSPGTSGTDTQYF
TRBV30	NA	NA	TRBJ1-1	TGTGCCTGGAGTTTTGGAAAAACAGGAGACACTGAAGCTTTCTTT	CAWSFGKTGDTEAFF
TRBV28	TRBD2	NA	TRBJ2-2	TGTGCCAGCAGTCCCTGGGGAGGGGCTCACGGGGAGCTGTTTTTT	CASSPWGGAHGELFF
TRBV5-5	TRBD1	NA	TRBJ1-5	TGTGCCAGCAGCTTCCGACAGGGTTTCAATCAGCCCCAGCATTTT	CASSFRQGFNQPQHF
TRBV28	NA	NA	TRBJ2-1	TGTGCCAGCCCGGTGACACCCCCGCAGTTCTTC	CASPVTPPQFF
TRBV19	NA	once	TRBJ2-7	TGTGCCAGTAGCCATAAGAGCGAGCAGTACTTC	CASSHKSEQYF
TRBV5-1	NA	NA	TRBJ2-3	TGCGCCAGCAGCTTGGCCGGGCAGGGGACAGATACGCAGTATTTT	CASSLAGQGTDTQYF
TRBV5-4	NA	NA	TRBJ2-1	TGTGCCAGCAGCTTCGATGGGCAGGGGGGCTCCTACAATGAGCAGTTCTTC	CASSFDGQGGSYNEQFF
TRBV14	NA	NA	TRBJ1-1	TGTGCCAGCAGCTATCTCTTGAACACTGAAGCTTTCTTT	CASSYLLNTEAFF
TRBV2	NA	NA	TRBJ1-2	TGTGCCAGCATAGGGCCAGGGACTTACTATGGCTACACCTTC	CASIGPGTYYGYTF
TRBV6-6	NA	NA	TRBJ2-7	TGTGCCAGCAGCACTTTAGATGAGCAGTACTTC	CASSTLDEQYF
TRBV30	NA	NA	TRBJ2-3	TGTGCCTGGAGCCGGGGGTGGGGTACGCAGTATTTT	CAWSRGWGTQYF